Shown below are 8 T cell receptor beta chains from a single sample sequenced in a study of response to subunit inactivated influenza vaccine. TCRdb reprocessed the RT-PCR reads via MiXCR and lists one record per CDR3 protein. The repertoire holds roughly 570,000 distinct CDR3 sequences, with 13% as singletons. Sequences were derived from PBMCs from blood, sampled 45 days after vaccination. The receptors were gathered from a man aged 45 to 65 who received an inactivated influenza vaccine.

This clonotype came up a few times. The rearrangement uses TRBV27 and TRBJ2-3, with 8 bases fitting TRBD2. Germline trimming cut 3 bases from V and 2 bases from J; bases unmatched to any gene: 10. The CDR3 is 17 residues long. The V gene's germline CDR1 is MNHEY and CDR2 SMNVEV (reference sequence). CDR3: CASSFQRTSRNTDTQYF. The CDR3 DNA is TGTGCCAGCAGTTTCCAGCGGACTAGCCGAAACACAGATACGCAGTATTTT.

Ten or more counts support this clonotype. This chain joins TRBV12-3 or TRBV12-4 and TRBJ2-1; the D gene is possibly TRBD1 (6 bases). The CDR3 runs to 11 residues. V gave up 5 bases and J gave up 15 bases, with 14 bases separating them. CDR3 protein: CASSAAGDRFF. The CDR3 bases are TGTGCCAGCAGTGCTGCAGGGGATCGGTTCTTC.

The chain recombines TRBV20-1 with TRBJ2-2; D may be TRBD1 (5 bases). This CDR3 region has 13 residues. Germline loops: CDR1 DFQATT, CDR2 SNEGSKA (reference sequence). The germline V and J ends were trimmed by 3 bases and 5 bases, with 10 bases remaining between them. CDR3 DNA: TGCAGTGCTAGGACAGTTTTGACCGGGGAGCTGTTTTTT. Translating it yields CSARTVLTGELFF.

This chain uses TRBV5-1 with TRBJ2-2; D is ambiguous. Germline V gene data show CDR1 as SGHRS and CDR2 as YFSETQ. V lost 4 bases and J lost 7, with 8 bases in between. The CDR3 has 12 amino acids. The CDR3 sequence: CASSMNYGELFF. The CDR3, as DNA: TGCGCCAGCAGCATGAATTACGGGGAGCTGTTTTTT.

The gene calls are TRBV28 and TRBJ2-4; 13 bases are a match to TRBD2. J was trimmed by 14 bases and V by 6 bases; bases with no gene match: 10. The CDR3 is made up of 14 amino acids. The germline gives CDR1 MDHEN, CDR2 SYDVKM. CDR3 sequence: CASSPGLAGAQKYF. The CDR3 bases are TGTGCCAGCAGCCCAGGACTAGCGGGGGCCCAAAAGTACTTC. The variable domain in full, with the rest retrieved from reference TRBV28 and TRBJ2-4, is DVKVTQSSRYLVKRTGEKVFLECVQDMDHENMFWYRQDPGLGLRLIYFSYDVKMKEKGDIPEGYSVSREKKERFSLILESASTNQTSMYLCASSPGLAGAQKYFGAGTRLSVL.

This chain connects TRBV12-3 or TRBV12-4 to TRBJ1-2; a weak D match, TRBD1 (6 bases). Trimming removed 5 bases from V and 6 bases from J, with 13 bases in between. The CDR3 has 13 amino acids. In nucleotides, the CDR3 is TGTGCCAGCAGTCAGGGGTGGGCGGATGGCTACACCTTC. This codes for CASSQGWADGYTF.

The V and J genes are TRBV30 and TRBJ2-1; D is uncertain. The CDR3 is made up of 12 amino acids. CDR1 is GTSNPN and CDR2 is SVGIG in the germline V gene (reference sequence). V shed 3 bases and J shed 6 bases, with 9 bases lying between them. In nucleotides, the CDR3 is TGTGCCTGGAGCCGGGCCCTCAATGAGCAGTTCTTC. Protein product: CAWSRALNEQFF. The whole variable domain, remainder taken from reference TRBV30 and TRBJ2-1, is SQTIHQWPATLVQPVGSPLSLECTVEGTSNPNLYWYRQAAGRGLQLLFYSVGIGQISSEVPQNLSASRPQDRQFILSSKKLLLSDSGFYLCAWSRALNEQFFGPGTRLTVL.

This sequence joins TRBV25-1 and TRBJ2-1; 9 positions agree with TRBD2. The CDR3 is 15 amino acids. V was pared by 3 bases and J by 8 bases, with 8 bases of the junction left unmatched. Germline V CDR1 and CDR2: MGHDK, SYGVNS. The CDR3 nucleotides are TGTGCCAGCAGTGATGTTAGCGGGAGTTTCTATGAGCAGTTCTTC. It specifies CASSDVSGSFYEQFF.